Below, one TCR beta chain is given with its context. Its antigen is unidentified. Gene names are mouse gene names. The protocol was immunoSEQ multiplex PCR, while the TCRdb copy is restricted to in-frame clones and leaves out a portion. The sample contains 40,000 to 60,000 clones, roughly four fifths of which appear only once. This entry comes from a study of tissue T cells after allogeneic stem cell transplantation. Findings and caveats of the study: Alloreactivity or antigen specificity of tissue TCRs was not determined; some clones might be host cells. In patients and mice, blood and spleen missed much of tissue repertoire. The patient cohort was small and clinically heterogeneous, with limited sampling depth.

The clonotype was recovered from a pool of C57BL/6 mice in good health. Input material: sorted cells pooled from one or two spleens.

The CDR3 bases that were read are TGTGCCAGCAGCTGGACAGGGTCCACAGAAGTCTTC. Amino acids: CASSWTGSTEVF. The complete CDR3 sequence is CASSWTGSTEVFF. V gene TRBV4 combines with J gene TRBJ1-1; 8 positions match TRBD1. The sequence runs out 1 residue before the end of the CDR3; the remainder is reconstructed from the germline J gene. The trim removed 4 bases at V and 4 bases at J, leaving 2 bases unmatched. The CDR3 is made up of 13 amino acids. Germline CDR1 reads LGHDT; CDR2 reads YNNKQL (reference sequence).